Presented here are 20 T cell receptor beta chains from one specimen sequenced in a study of shared clonotypes between healthy human individuals. The repertoire was sequenced with immunoSEQ multiplex PCR; TCRdb's copy has only in-frame clones and lacks some. This sample has about 110,000 clones, with around 64% found just once. Specimen: memory CD8+ T cells sorted from blood. Indicated subset: CD45RO+ cells pooled with CCR7-negative TemRA cells. The source is a woman aged 25 to 39 in good health.

The V and J genes are TRBV2 and TRBJ2-3, with 7 nucleotides matching TRBD2. The CDR3 extends over 20 amino acids. After removal of 6 bases from V and 1 base from J, the junction contained 22 bases not matched to a gene. Germline assignment: CDR1 SNHLY and CDR2 FYNNEI. CDR3 protein: CASSTPWGGRGLPCTDTQYF. DNA for the CDR3: TGTGCCAGCAGCACGCCGTGGGGCGGGAGAGGATTACCTTGCACAGATACGCAGTATTTT.

This clone was seen only a few times. The gene calls are TRBV7-9 and TRBJ2-2; unclear D gene. V was pared by 0 bases and J by 8 bases, with 4 bases between. Per germline, CDR1 SEHNR and CDR2 FQNEAQ (reference sequence). The CDR3 consists of 12 residues. The CDR3 DNA sequence: TGTGCCAGCAGCTTAGCAGGGGGGGAGCTGTTTTTT. This encodes CASSLAGGELFF.

The rearrangement links TRBV6-5 to TRBJ2-7; D gene uncertain. This CDR3 contains 15 residues. V was clipped by 6 bases and J by 2 bases, with 17 bases between them. The germline V gene has CDR1 MNHEY and CDR2 SVGAGI. CDR3 nucleotide sequence: TGTGCCAGCAGGCGAACACCTGACGGGCCCTACGAGCAGTACTTC. Protein: CASRRTPDGPYEQYF.

This clone appeared once. The chain is built from TRBV11-2 and TRBJ2-7; 15 bases line up with TRBD2. The CDR3 length is 18 residues. CDR1 and CDR2 (germline): SGHAT, FQNNGV. V shed 0 bases, J shed 3 bases, and the junction held 6 bases outside the gene matches. CDR3 amino acids: CASSLDKGTSGRIYEQYF. The CDR3 bases are TGTGCCAGCAGCTTAGATAAGGGGACTAGCGGGAGGATCTACGAGCAGTACTTC.

J is TRBJ2-2 and V is TRBV9; D remains ambiguous. The CDR3 has 11 amino acids. CDR1 is SGDLS and CDR2 is YYNGEE in the germline V gene. V was cut by 3 bases and J by 6 bases, with 3 bases left in between. CDR3 bases: TGTGCCAGCAGCGAGCCCGGGGAGCTGTTTTTT. Translated, it gives CASSEPGELFF.

V usage is TRBV7-9 and J usage is TRBJ2-3, with D perhaps TRBD2 (5 bases). In germline, CDR1 is SEHNR, CDR2 FQNEAQ (reference sequence). V was shortened by 10 bases and J by 8 bases, with 16 bases between the two germline ends. This CDR3 has 12 amino acids. CDR3 in amino acids: CATRAPEGTQYF. CDR3 coding DNA: TGTGCCACCCGGGCCCCCGAGGGTACGCAGTATTTT. The full variable domain, its missing parts supplied by reference TRBV7-9 and TRBJ2-3, is DTGVSQNPRHKITKRGQNVTFRCDPISEHNRLYWYRQTLGQGPEFLTYFQNEAQLEKSRLLSDRFSAERPKGSFSTLEIQRTEQGDSAMYLCATRAPEGTQYFGPGTRLTVL.

The V and J genes are TRBV7-2 and TRBJ2-2; possibly TRBD2 for D (6 bases). With 0 bases removed from V and 5 bases from J, the gap between germline ends came to 7 bases. The V gene's germline CDR1 is SGHTA and CDR2 FQGNSA. This CDR3 region has 14 residues. The DNA of the CDR3 is TGTGCCAGCAGCTTAGCCGCGGGAACCGGGGAGCTGTTTTTT. Amino acids: CASSLAAGTGELFF.

This clone occurred a few times. The chain is built from TRBV27 and TRBJ2-7; D is possibly TRBD1 (6 bases). The CDR3 has 15 amino acids. V was pared by 2 bases and J by 2 bases, with 13 bases between. In germline, CDR1 is MNHEY, CDR2 SMNVEV (reference sequence). CDR3: CASSLAGTRTYEQYF. The CDR3 DNA follows: TGTGCCAGCAGTTTAGCCGGGACACGGACCTACGAGCAGTACTTC.

The CDR3 DNA sequence: TGTGCCAGCAGCTCCCGGACAGGGAAGACTGAAGCTTTCTTT. Its translation is CASSSRTGKTEAFF. The rearrangement links TRBV16 to TRBJ1-1; 8 nucleotides line up with TRBD1. J lost 5 bases, V lost 5 bases, and 7 bases had no gene match. In germline, CDR1 is KGHSY, CDR2 FQNENV. The CDR3 extends over 14 amino acids.

CDR3 loop: CASSTRGGELFF. For the CDR3, the DNA is TGTGCCAGCAGCACCCGGGGTGGGGAGCTGTTTTTT. V usage is TRBV5-6 and J usage is TRBJ2-2; D is perhaps TRBD2 (5 bases). The CDR3 has 12 amino acids. V was shortened by 4 bases and J by 8 bases, with 9 bases between the two germline ends. Germline V gene sequence: CDR1 SGHDT, CDR2 YYEEEE.

The J gene is TRBJ1-5, the V gene TRBV6-6, with D tentatively TRBD1 (6 bases). The CDR3 has 13 residues. Trimming left V 6 bases short and J 5 bases short, with 11 bases between. Germline V gene lookup returns CDR1 MNHNY and CDR2 SVGAGI (reference sequence). In DNA form, the CDR3 reads TGTGCCAGCAGGAGGGCAGGGGATCAGCCCCAGCATTTT. Its translation: CASRRAGDQPQHF.

V gene TRBV2 combines with J gene TRBJ2-7, with 8 bases identical to TRBD2. In germline, CDR1 is SNHLY, CDR2 FYNNEI. The CDR3 extends over 17 amino acids. J lost 3 bases, V lost 0 bases, and 10 bases had no gene match. The CDR3 region is CASSEALLGLAYYEQYF. The CDR3 nucleotides read TGTGCCAGCAGTGAAGCCCTCCTCGGACTAGCTTACTACGAGCAGTACTTC.

This rearrangement joins TRBV25-1 to TRBJ2-7, with TRBD2 matching 12 bases. V lost 10 bases, J lost 6 bases, and 4 bases stayed unmatched. Germline loops: CDR1 MGHDK, CDR2 SYGVNS. This CDR3 region has 12 residues. CDR3 region: CAMTSGSGEQYF. The DNA of the CDR3 is TGTGCCATGACTAGCGGGAGTGGCGAGCAGTACTTC.

This clone was recorded once. The J gene is TRBJ2-1, the V gene TRBV4-1, with TRBD2 matching 14 bases. Germline V gene sequence: CDR1 MGHRA, CDR2 YSYEKL. This CDR3 has 20 amino acids. Trimming at V came to 0 bases and at J to 3 bases, leaving 10 bases not matched to a gene. The CDR3 DNA reads as TGCGCCAGCAGCCAAGAATCTGCCGGGACTAGCGGGAGTCGCTACAATGAGCAGTTCTTC. This sequence encodes CASSQESAGTSGSRYNEQFF.

This clone turned up a few times. The J gene is TRBJ2-1, the V gene TRBV2; TRBD2 matches 9 bases. Trimming at V came to 6 bases and at J to 4 bases, leaving 7 bases not matched to a gene. This CDR3 comprises 15 residues. Germline V gene lookup returns CDR1 SNHLY and CDR2 FYNNEI. CDR3 loop: CASSGIAGGYNEQFF. The CDR3 nucleotides read TGTGCCAGCAGCGGTATCGCGGGAGGGTACAATGAGCAGTTCTTC.

The rearrangement uses TRBV4-1 and TRBJ1-5; 9 positions match TRBD1. CDR3 length equals 15 residues. The ends lost 5 bases at V and 1 base at J; junction bases unmatched: 3. Germline V lookup: CDR1 MGHRA, CDR2 YSYEKL. This chain's CDR3 is CASSGQGTSNQPQHF. CDR3 nucleotides: TGCGCCAGCAGCGGACAGGGGACGAGCAATCAGCCCCAGCATTTT.

The chain recombines TRBV11-2 with TRBJ1-1; TRBD1 matches at 9 bases. V lost 4 bases, J lost 7 bases, and 4 bases stayed unmatched. Per germline, CDR1 SGHAT and CDR2 FQNNGV. The CDR3 length is 13 residues. CDR3 DNA sequence: TGTGCCAGCAGCTCCGGACAGGGGAATGAAGCTTTCTTT. The encoded protein is CASSSGQGNEAFF.

V and J are TRBV6-1 and TRBJ2-1; 10 nucleotides agree with TRBD2. The CDR3 runs 15 residues. Germline CDR1 is MNHNS and CDR2 is SASEGT. Losses at the gene ends were 3 bases for V and 8 bases for J; bases not matched to a gene: 7. The CDR3 sequence: CASSEVAGGSDEQFF. CDR3 sequence (DNA): TGTGCCAGCAGTGAGGTAGCGGGAGGATCCGATGAGCAGTTCTTC.

Here the CDR3 DNA reads TGTGCCAGCAGCTTGCCAGGGGAAGGCCCTGAAGCTTTCTTT. As protein: CASSLPGEGPEAFF. The chain recombines TRBV5-4 with TRBJ1-1; D might be TRBD1 (6 bases). V was cut by 1 base and J by 6 bases, with 13 bases left in between. Germline-derived CDR1 and CDR2 are SGHNT and YYREEE (reference sequence). The CDR3 runs 14 residues.

The chain uses TRBV7-9 and TRBJ1-2; TRBD1 agrees at 7 bases. V lost 4 bases and J lost 7; bases outside the gene matches: 15. Germline CDR1 SEHNR, CDR2 FQNEAQ (reference sequence). This CDR3 has 16 residues. In DNA form, the CDR3 reads TGTGCCAGCAGCTCCCTCGGCAGGGGACAGATAGTTGGCTACACCTTC. Encoded protein: CASSSLGRGQIVGYTF.